Listed below are T cell receptor beta chains from one sample, sequenced in a study of blood T cell repertoires in COVID-19. Profiled with immunoSEQ multiplex PCR; TCRdb holds only in-frame clones, not every one. The sample lists some 180,000 clones; approximately 89% were seen once. The sample taken for sequencing was peripheral blood. The receptors come from a woman aged 60-70 years with acute or convalescent COVID-19. Both conserved end residues are trimmed from each CDR3. Fields, in order: V gene, J gene, CDR3 protein.

TRBV28	TRBJ1-1	ASSSPVGPRSEAF
TRBV5-1	TRBJ1-2	ASSLAVYSSGYT
TRBV30	TRBJ1-1	AWSVGRDTEAF
TRBV7-2	TRBJ2-3	ASSFGGTDTQY
TRBV19	TRBJ2-3	ASSIGNSGGTDTQY
TRBV5-4	TRBJ2-7	ASSGDSGRYEQY
TRBV3-1/TRBV3-2	TRBJ1-6	ASSRLERSPLH
TRBV7-2	TRBJ1-2	ASSVMARAYGYT
TRBV30	TRBJ2-1	AWTGGKNEQF
TRBV19	TRBJ1-2	ASSAPAVFNYGYT
TRBV9	TRBJ2-7	ASSVGRGSYEQY
TRBV6-5	TRBJ2-1	ASSSGGGGYNEQF
TRBV18	TRBJ1-5	ASSSGQRGTNQPQH
TRBV2	TRBJ2-1	ASTGGSSYNEQF
TRBV5-1	TRBJ2-1	ASSLDGGSFNEQF
TRBV12-3/TRBV12-4	TRBJ1-1	ASTEQTNTEAF
TRBV18	TRBJ2-5	ASSIREGGLAGHETQY
TRBV5-1	TRBJ1-2	ASSGQIPNYGYT
TRBV9	TRBJ2-3	ASSTSGPDTQY
TRBV2	TRBJ2-1	ASSGTLARGGNEQF
TRBV24-1	TRBJ2-1	ATSDGQGGRNEQF
TRBV24-1	TRBJ2-5	ATSDNGQGGETQY
TRBV27	TRBJ2-3	ASSSSYSNTDTQY
TRBV5-6	TRBJ2-3	ASSLAIVAGEDTQY
TRBV19	TRBJ2-2	ASSQTGGGTGELF
TRBV5-1	TRBJ2-1	ASSPTSGRLNEQF
TRBV28	TRBJ2-7	ASNTRVSYEQY
TRBV6-5	TRBJ1-1	ASSSGAGMNTEAF
TRBV28	TRBJ1-5	ASSQGGSNQPQH
TRBV7-3	TRBJ1-2	ASSSYPDSNYGYT
TRBV19	TRBJ1-2	ASSGPGYGYT
TRBV9	TRBJ2-1	ASSDGLAGRNEQF